These T cell receptor beta chains were read from a single sample in a study of T cell repertoires in aging, cancer and after chemotherapy. Each CDR3 protein is one row after TCRdb ran MiXCR on the multiplex PCR reads. Of over 1,500 distinct CDR3 sequences listed, less than 35% are singletons. The sample comprised blood. All receptors derive from a human donor with a solid tumor. CDR3s include the opening cysteine and the closing phenylalanine or tryptophan. The D gene is left open where the match is weak. Clone size is stated in some rows and not others, as once, few, many or a class when expanded.

d_call,clone_size,v_call,j_call,cdr3_length,cdr3_aa,cdr3_nt
TRBD1,-,TRBV7-2,TRBJ1-6,16,CASSSAGGSYNSPLHF,TGTGCCAGCAGCTCAGCAGGGGGCTCCTATAATTCACCCCTCCACTTT
-,-,TRBV12-3/TRBV12-4,TRBJ1-2,12,CASRLGTYGYTF,TGTGCCAGCAGACTCGGGACCTATGGCTACACCTTC
-,-,TRBV7-2,TRBJ2-3,13,CASSIQKTDTQYF,TGTGCCAGCAGCATACAGAAAACAGATACGCAGTATTTT
TRBD2,-,TRBV20-1,TRBJ2-5,12,CISGTSGGTQYF,TGCATCTCCGGGACTAGCGGTGGGACCCAGTACTTC
-,medium-sized,TRBV19,TRBJ2-3,15,CASSISGAREDTQYF,TGTGCCAGTAGTATTTCGGGGGCGCGGGAAGATACGCAGTATTTT
-,-,TRBV7-2,TRBJ2-3,15,CASSFSRGRGDTQYF,TGTGCCAGCAGCTTCTCGCGGGGGCGGGGAGATACGCAGTATTTT
TRBD1,medium-sized,TRBV12-3/TRBV12-4,TRBJ2-3,13,CASSRDRTYTQYF,TGTGCCAGCTCACGGGACAGAACTTATACGCAGTATTTT
-,medium-sized,TRBV29-1,TRBJ1-2,12,CSVGHQNYGYTF,TGCAGCGTGGGACACCAAAACTATGGCTACACCTTC
-,few,TRBV14,TRBJ2-1,14,CASSQGQLNNEQFF,TGTGCCAGCAGCCAAGGACAGCTAAACAATGAGCAGTTCTTC
-,once,TRBV6-6,TRBJ1-4,13,CDSKDSDNEKLFF,TGTGACAGCAAGGACAGCGATAATGAAAAACTGTTTTTT
TRBD1,few,TRBV6-5,TRBJ1-1,15,CASSFPGQSGTEAFF,TGTGCCAGCAGTTTCCCGGGACAGTCGGGCACTGAAGCTTTCTTT
TRBD1,-,TRBV6-6,TRBJ1-2,13,CASSGQVNYGYTF,TGTGCCAGCAGTGGACAGGTTAACTATGGCTACACCTTC
-,-,TRBV20-1,TRBJ2-2,16,CSAREPSRENTGELFF,TGCAGTGCTAGAGAGCCCTCTAGGGAGAACACCGGGGAGCTGTTTTTT
-,medium-sized,TRBV19,TRBJ2-7,12,CASTGRSGEQYF,TGTGCCAGTACTGGCCGGTCGGGCGAGCAGTACTTC
-,medium-sized,TRBV30,TRBJ1-3,13,CAWRRSSGNTIYF,TGTGCCTGGAGAAGGAGCTCTGGAAACACCATATATTTT
-,few,TRBV15,TRBJ2-7,14,CATSSREKLREQYF,TGTGCCACCAGCAGCAGAGAAAAATTACGCGAGCAGTACTTC
-,few,TRBV7-9,TRBJ2-5,13,CASSLGQQETQYF,TGTGCCAGCAGCTTAGGGCAGCAAGAGACCCAGTACTTC
-,-,TRBV6-5,TRBJ2-7,13,CASWDRSIYEQYF,TGTGCCAGCTGGGACCGTTCTATCTACGAGCAGTACTTC
-,few,TRBV21-1,TRBJ1-5,14,CASSKANQGQPQHF,TGTGCCAGCAGCAAAGCGAACCAGGGGCAGCCCCAGCATTTT
-,medium-sized,TRBV6-5,TRBJ2-3,12,CASKTDGHTQYF,TGTGCCAGCAAGACGGACGGACATACGCAGTATTTT
-,few,TRBV30,TRBJ1-1,15,CAWSRLGGGVTEAFF,TGTGCCTGGAGTCGGCTAGGGGGTGGGGTCACTGAAGCTTTCTTT
-,-,TRBV6-2/TRBV6-3,TRBJ2-3,14,CASSGSGSTDTQYF,TGTGCCAGCAGTGGTTCAGGGAGCACAGATACGCAGTATTTT
TRBD2,few,TRBV12-3/TRBV12-4,TRBJ2-7,15,CASKPQRGRVGEQYF,TGTGCCAGCAAACCCCAGCGGGGGCGGGTCGGCGAGCAGTACTTC
TRBD2,-,TRBV6-1,TRBJ2-5,19,CASSEQGLAGDPNQETQYF,TGTGCCAGCAGTGAACAAGGCCTAGCGGGGGATCCCAATCAAGAGACCCAGTACTTC
-,few,TRBV12-3/TRBV12-4,TRBJ2-7,12,CASTRGGNEQYF,TGTGCCAGCACCCGCGGAGGGAACGAGCAGTACTTC
-,-,TRBV5-6,TRBJ2-5,12,CASGGHQETQYF,TGTGCCAGCGGGGGACATCAAGAGACCCAGTACTTC
TRBD2,-,TRBV7-2,TRBJ2-1,15,CASSFGLAGSNEQFF,TGTGCCAGCAGCTTCGGACTAGCGGGTTCCAATGAGCAGTTCTTC
-,-,TRBV18,TRBJ1-1,14,CASTLGGGSTEAFF,TGTGCCAGCACCCTCGGGGGCGGAAGTACTGAAGCTTTCTTT
-,-,TRBV30,TRBJ2-5,12,CAWRVGVGTQYF,TGTGCCTGGAGAGTGGGGGTCGGGACCCAGTACTTC
TRBD2,medium-sized,TRBV6-6,TRBJ2-3,19,CATLGASGGRGLSTDTQYF,TGTGCCACCCTGGGGGCTAGCGGGGGGAGGGGCCTTAGCACAGATACGCAGTATTTT
-,large,TRBV7-9,TRBJ1-6,17,CASSSHDHQGRSSPLHF,TGTGCCAGCAGTTCCCATGATCACCAGGGAAGAAGTTCACCCCTCCACTTT
-,-,TRBV20-1,TRBJ2-3,13,CSARDASTDTQYF,TGCAGTGCTAGAGACGCTAGCACAGATACGCAGTATTTT
-,-,TRBV7-9,TRBJ1-2,16,CASSFYPRDTNYGYTF,TGTGCCAGCAGCTTTTACCCTCGGGACACTAACTATGGCTACACCTTC
TRBD2,-,TRBV24-1,TRBJ2-1,15,CATSDPGTSQNEQFF,TGTGCCACCAGTGACCCCGGGACTAGCCAGAATGAGCAGTTCTTC
TRBD2,-,TRBV7-3,TRBJ2-1,15,CASSSRLAGYNEQFF,TGTGCCAGCAGCTCTCGACTAGCGGGGTACAATGAGCAGTTCTTC
-,medium-sized,TRBV27,TRBJ2-1,15,CASSPSTGAYNEQFF,TGTGCCAGCAGTCCCTCCACGGGGGCCTACAATGAGCAGTTCTTC
-,medium-sized,TRBV19,TRBJ1-6,13,CASTSGGISPLHF,TGTGCCAGTACCTCCGGTGGGATTTCACCCCTCCACTTT
TRBD1,hyperexpanded,TRBV15,TRBJ1-4,14,CATSRGQGEEKLFF,TGTGCCACCAGCAGGGGACAGGGCGAAGAAAAACTGTTTTTT
-,few,TRBV5-1,TRBJ2-5,13,CASSSTRLETQYF,TGCGCCAGCAGCTCGACTAGGTTGGAGACCCAGTACTTC
-,-,TRBV7-2,TRBJ2-1,14,CASSLLGIYNEQFF,TGTGCCAGCAGCTTACTGGGCATCTACAATGAGCAGTTCTTC
-,medium-sized,TRBV30,TRBJ2-2,12,CAWSVRAGELFF,TGTGCCTGGAGTGTAAGGGCCGGGGAGCTGTTTTTT
-,-,TRBV18,TRBJ2-2,14,CASSPPGLTGELFF,TGTGCCAGCTCACCACCAGGGCTAACCGGGGAGCTGTTTTTT
-,medium-sized,TRBV11-1,TRBJ2-5,15,CASSPRTTYQETQYF,TGTGCCAGCAGCCCAAGGACTACCTACCAAGAGACCCAGTACTTC
TRBD1,few,TRBV4-3,TRBJ2-2,18,CASSPNIQGALRTGELFF,TGCGCCAGCAGCCCCAACATACAGGGGGCGTTAAGGACCGGGGAGCTGTTTTTT
-,large,TRBV29-1,TRBJ2-1,12,CSVEVAYNEQFF,TGCAGCGTTGAAGTGGCGTACAATGAGCAGTTCTTC
-,few,TRBV18,TRBJ1-2,14,CASSPLRREGGYTF,TGTGCCAGCTCACCACTGCGCAGGGAAGGCGGCTACACCTTC
-,few,TRBV5-1,TRBJ1-1,16,CASSVGNSGEITEAFF,TGCGCCAGCAGCGTAGGAAACTCAGGGGAGATCACTGAAGCTTTCTTT
TRBD1,-,TRBV5-4,TRBJ2-7,15,CASSPGQGLSYEQYF,TGTGCCAGCAGCCCGGGACAGGGGTTATCCTACGAGCAGTACTTC
-,-,TRBV5-8,TRBJ2-6,16,CASSFGGFSGANVLTF,TGTGCCAGCAGCTTCGGAGGGTTCTCTGGGGCCAACGTCCTGACTTTC
-,-,TRBV6-5,TRBJ1-4,14,CASTETGLGEKLFF,TGTGCCAGCACCGAAACAGGGCTAGGTGAAAAACTGTTTTTT
TRBD2,medium-sized,TRBV27,TRBJ2-3,14,CASRPSGSSDTQYF,TGTGCCAGCCGACCTAGCGGGAGTTCCGATACGCAGTATTTT
-,few,TRBV5-4,TRBJ2-3,14,CASSQDEGTDTQYF,TGTGCCAGCAGCCAAGATGAGGGCACAGATACGCAGTATTTT
TRBD1,large,TRBV11-2,TRBJ1-2,15,CASSSGTDSNYGYTF,TGTGCCAGCAGCTCTGGGACAGACTCTAACTATGGCTACACCTTC
-,few,TRBV6-2/TRBV6-3,TRBJ1-2,16,CASSSPRVEMGYGYTF,TGTGCCAGCAGTTCGCCACGAGTTGAGATGGGGTATGGCTACACCTTC
-,medium-sized,TRBV6-2/TRBV6-3,TRBJ2-1,14,CASSQLAIGNEQFF,TGTGCCAGCAGTCAACTGGCTATTGGCAATGAGCAGTTCTTC
-,-,TRBV2,TRBJ1-2,14,CASIIQGSNYGYTF,TGTGCCAGTATCATACAGGGATCTAACTATGGCTACACCTTC